The entry below gives a single T cell receptor (beta chain) sequence along with its context. The data are from a study of CD8 T cells in ankylosing spondylitis. The CDR3 length is 14 residues. The germline gives CDR1 MDHEN, CDR2 SYDVKM. Trimming pared 3 bases from V and 5 bases from J, leaving 8 bases between. TCRdb called the 5' RACE reads again in MiXCR, with one record for every CDR3 protein. Here the sample spans approximately 290,000 distinct CDR3 sequences, less than 25% being singletons. The rearrangement uses TRBV28 and TRBJ1-6; D ambiguous. The sequence was collected from a female donor with ankylosing spondylitis or in good health (not recorded which). The sample consisted of blood, either unsorted or a sorted T cell fraction (not recorded which). The CDR3 protein is CASSFRGNNSPLHF. CDR3 coding DNA: TGTGCCAGCAGTTTTCGGGGAAATAATTCACCCCTCCACTTT.